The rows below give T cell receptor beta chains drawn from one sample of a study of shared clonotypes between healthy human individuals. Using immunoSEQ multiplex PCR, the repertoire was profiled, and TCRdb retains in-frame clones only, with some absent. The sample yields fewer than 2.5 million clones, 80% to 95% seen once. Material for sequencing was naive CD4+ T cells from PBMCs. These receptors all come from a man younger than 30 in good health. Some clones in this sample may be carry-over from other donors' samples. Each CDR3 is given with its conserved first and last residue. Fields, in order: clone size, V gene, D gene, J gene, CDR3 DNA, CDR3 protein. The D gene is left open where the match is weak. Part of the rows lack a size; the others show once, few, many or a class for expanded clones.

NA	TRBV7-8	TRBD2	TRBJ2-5	TGTGCCAGCACCTCCAGGGGACTAGCGACAGAGACCCAGTACTTC	CASTSRGLATETQYF
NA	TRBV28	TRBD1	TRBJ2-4	TGTGCCACCACACAGGGGGCGCCTGCCAAAAACATTCAGTACTTC	CATTQGAPAKNIQYF
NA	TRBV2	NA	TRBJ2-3	TGTGCCAGCAGTTCTCGGGACAGCACAGATACGCAGTATTTT	CASSSRDSTDTQYF
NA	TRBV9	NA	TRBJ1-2	TGTGCCAGCAGCGTAGGGATGGGGACTAACTATGGCTACACCTTC	CASSVGMGTNYGYTF
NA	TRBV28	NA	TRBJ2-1	TGTGCCAGCATCGTTTTGGGGAATAGGAATGAGCAGTTCTTC	CASIVLGNRNEQFF
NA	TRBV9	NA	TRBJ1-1	TGTGCCAGCAGCGTAGCCCCCATTGGGGGGGATGAAGCTTTCTTT	CASSVAPIGGDEAFF
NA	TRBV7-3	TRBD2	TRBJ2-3	TGTGCCAGCAGCCCGCTAGGGACTAGCGGAGATACGCAGTATTTT	CASSPLGTSGDTQYF
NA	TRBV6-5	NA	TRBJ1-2	TGTGCCAGCAGTTACACCAGATTGGGTGGCTACACCTTC	CASSYTRLGGYTF
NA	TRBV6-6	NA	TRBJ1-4	TGTGCCAGCAGTTCCTCCCCTCTTGCAACTAATGAAAAACTGTTTTTT	CASSSSPLATNEKLFF
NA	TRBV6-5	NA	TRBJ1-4	TGTGCCAGCAGTTCCTCGGGGCTCGGAGTTGAAAAACTGTTTTTT	CASSSSGLGVEKLFF
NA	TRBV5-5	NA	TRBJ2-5	TGTGCCAGCAGCTTGGTCCCTCCTTCAGGGATAGGGGAGACCCAGTACTTC	CASSLVPPSGIGETQYF
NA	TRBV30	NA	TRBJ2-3	TGTGCCTGGACCCCGAGTCCCACAGATACGCAGTATTTT	CAWTPSPTDTQYF
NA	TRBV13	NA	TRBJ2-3	TGTGCCAGCAGCCGCAGGGGTAGGACAGATACGCAGTATTTT	CASSRRGRTDTQYF
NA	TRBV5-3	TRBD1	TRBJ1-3	TGTGCCAGAAGGGACGGGACAGGGGGCTCTGGAAACACCATATATTTT	CARRDGTGGSGNTIYF
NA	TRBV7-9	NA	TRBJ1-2	TGTGCCAGCACCATCTCCCGGGACCCCGGTGGTTATGGCTACACCTTC	CASTISRDPGGYGYTF
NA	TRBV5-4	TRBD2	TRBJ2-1	TGTGCCAGCAGCCACCCCACTAGCGGGAGTCACAATGAGCAGTTCTTC	CASSHPTSGSHNEQFF
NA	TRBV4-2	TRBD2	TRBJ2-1	TGTGCCAGCAGCCAGGATCTAGCGGGAGGCCGGCAGTTCTTC	CASSQDLAGGRQFF
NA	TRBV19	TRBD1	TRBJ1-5	TGTGCCAGTAGTATTGAGGGGGCGCGTGGGCAGCCCCAGCATTTT	CASSIEGARGQPQHF
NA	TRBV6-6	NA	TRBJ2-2	TGTGCCAGCATGGGTAATAAGCGAACTTTCACCGGGGAGCTGTTTTTT	CASMGNKRTFTGELFF
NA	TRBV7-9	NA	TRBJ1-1	TGTGCCAGCAGCTTAACCACCTCCAACACTGAAGCTTTCTTT	CASSLTTSNTEAFF
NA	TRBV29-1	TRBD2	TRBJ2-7	TGCAGCGTTGATTTTTGGGCTAGCGGCTCCTACGAGCAGTACTTC	CSVDFWASGSYEQYF
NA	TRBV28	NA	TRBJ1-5	TGTGCCAGCAGTACCTACGGCGCGGTTCCCGTTTATAGCAATCAGCCCCAGCATTTT	CASSTYGAVPVYSNQPQHF
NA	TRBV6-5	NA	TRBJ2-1	TGTGCCAGCAGTTCCCGGGGTAGAAAATACAATGAGCAGTTCTTC	CASSSRGRKYNEQFF
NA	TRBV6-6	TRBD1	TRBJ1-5	TGTGCCAGCAGGGGACGGGACAGGGAAATGGGGCCCCAGCATTTT	CASRGRDREMGPQHF
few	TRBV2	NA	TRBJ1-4	TGTGCCAGCAGTGACAGGGCGCGGGAAAAACTGTTTTTT	CASSDRAREKLFF
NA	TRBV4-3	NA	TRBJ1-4	TGCGCCAGCAGCCAAGAGTCGGCTAATGAAAAACTGTTTTTT	CASSQESANEKLFF
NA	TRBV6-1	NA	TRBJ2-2	TGTGCCAGCAGTGAAGTTAACTTCCTCAGGGGCGGGGAGCTGTTTTTT	CASSEVNFLRGGELFF
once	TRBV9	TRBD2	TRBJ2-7	TGTGCCAGCAGCGGGACTAGCGGGCCTTCCTACGAGCAGTACTTC	CASSGTSGPSYEQYF
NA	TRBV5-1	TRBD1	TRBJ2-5	TGCGCCAGCAGCTTGGTTAGCACAGGGGGTATTAGAGGGACCCAGTACTTC	CASSLVSTGGIRGTQYF
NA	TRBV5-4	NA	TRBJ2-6	TGTGCCAGCAGCTTGGCCGAAGGACCACTCCTTGTCCTGACTTTC	CASSLAEGPLLVLTF
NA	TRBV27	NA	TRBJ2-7	TGTGCCAGCAGTACACCATTAGCCTACGAGCAGTACTTC	CASSTPLAYEQYF
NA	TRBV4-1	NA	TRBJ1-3	TGCGCCAGCAGCCGAGAAAATGCTAACTCTGGAAACACCATATATTTT	CASSRENANSGNTIYF
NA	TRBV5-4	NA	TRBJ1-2	TGTGCCAGCAGCTTGGAGTTGGGGGGCTATGGCTACACCTTC	CASSLELGGYGYTF
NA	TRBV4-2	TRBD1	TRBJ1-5	TGTGCCAGCAGCCGTCGACAGGGTGACAATCAGCCCCAGCATTTT	CASSRRQGDNQPQHF
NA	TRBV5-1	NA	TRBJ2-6	TGCGCCAGCAGCATGGACTCTGGGGCCAACGTCCTGACTTTC	CASSMDSGANVLTF
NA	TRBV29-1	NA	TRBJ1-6	TGCAGCGTTGGGGAGGCTAATAATTCACCCCTCCACTTT	CSVGEANNSPLHF
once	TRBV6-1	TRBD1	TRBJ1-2	TGTGCCAGCAGTCCAGGGGGGACCTATGGCTACACCTTC	CASSPGGTYGYTF
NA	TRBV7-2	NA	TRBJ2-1	TGTGCCAGCAGCTTTGTGGGTCAGTACAATGAGCAGTTCTTC	CASSFVGQYNEQFF
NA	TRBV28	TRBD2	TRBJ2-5	TGTGCCAGCAATCAGGGAGGGGTACTCCAAGAGACCCAGTACTTC	CASNQGGVLQETQYF
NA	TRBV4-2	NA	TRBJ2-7	TGTGCCAGCAGCCGAGAAATAGGGTACGAGCAGTACTTC	CASSREIGYEQYF
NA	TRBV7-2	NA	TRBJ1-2	TGTGCCAGCAGCCGAGTCGGACGGTCAGATCTACCTTACACCTTC	CASSRVGRSDLPYTF
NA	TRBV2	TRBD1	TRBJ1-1	TGTGCCAGCAGGGGCGCGGGGAGACAGGGGAAAGCTTTCTTT	CASRGAGRQGKAFF
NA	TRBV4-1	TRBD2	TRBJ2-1	TGCGCCAGCAGCCAAGATGTCCGGGCGGGAGGGTACAATGAGCAGTTCTTC	CASSQDVRAGGYNEQFF
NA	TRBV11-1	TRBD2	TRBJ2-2	TGTGCCAGCAGCTGGTCTTTGTCTAGCGGGAGCCGGACCGGGGAGCTGTTTTTT	CASSWSLSSGSRTGELFF
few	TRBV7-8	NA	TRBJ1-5	TGTGCCAGCAGCTTAGAGTCAAGGACCGTCAATCAGCCCCAGCATTTT	CASSLESRTVNQPQHF
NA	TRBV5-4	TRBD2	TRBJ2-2	TGTGCCAGCAGCAGGGGAGTAGCGGGACCCGGGGAGCTGTTTTTT	CASSRGVAGPGELFF
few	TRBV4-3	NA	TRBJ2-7	TGCGCCAGCAGCCAGGACGAACGGCGGGTCTCCTACGAGCAGTACTTC	CASSQDERRVSYEQYF
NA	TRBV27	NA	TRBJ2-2	TGTGCCAGCTCCACCGGGAGGACAGGGAATTCCGGGGAGCTGTTTTTT	CASSTGRTGNSGELFF
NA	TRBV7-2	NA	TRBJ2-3	TGTGCCAGCAGCTTCGGGCTAGGCACAGATACGCAGTATTTT	CASSFGLGTDTQYF
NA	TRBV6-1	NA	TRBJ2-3	TGTGCCAGCAGTGAAGGAGGGGCCACAGATACGCAGTATTTT	CASSEGGATDTQYF
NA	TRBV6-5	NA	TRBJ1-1	TGTGCCAGCAGTTACTCGGACTGGGTTGACACTGAAGCTTTCTTT	CASSYSDWVDTEAFF
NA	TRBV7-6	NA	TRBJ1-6	TGTGCCAGCAGCAGGGGGGAAGGGCCCCTCCACTTT	CASSRGEGPLHF
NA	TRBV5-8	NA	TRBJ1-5	TGTGCCAGCAGCTTGCTGCGGAGTCAGCCCCAGCATTTT	CASSLLRSQPQHF